A selection of T cell receptor beta chains follows, all from one sample in a study of T cell repertoires in cytomegalovirus infection. TCRdb fed the reads into MiXCR, producing one record per CDR3 protein. The sample includes 300,000 to 400,000 distinct CDR3 sequences, around 18% of them seen just once. Material for sequencing was PBMCs. These receptors were taken from a human donor in good health (CMV status not recorded). Some clones in this sample may be carry-over from other donors' samples. CDR3s include the opening cysteine and the closing phenylalanine or tryptophan. Fields, in order: J gene, D gene, clone size, V gene, CDR3 DNA, CDR3 protein. A D gene is named only where the DNA matches it firmly. Part of the rows lack a size; the others show once, few, many or a class for expanded clones.

TRBJ1-5 | . | . | TRBV29-1 | TGCAGCGTTCAACAAACCAGCAATCAGCCCCAGCATTTT | CSVQQTSNQPQHF
TRBJ2-1 | . | . | TRBV19 | TGTGCCAGTAGCCCCCGGGGGCGGGGCATAAATGAGCAGTTCTTC | CASSPRGRGINEQFF
TRBJ2-7 | . | . | TRBV20-1 | TGCAGTGCTAGAGAGCAGCTCTACGAGCAGTACTTC | CSAREQLYEQYF
TRBJ2-3 | . | many | TRBV7-8 | TGTGCCAGCAGCAAAGACTGGGGAGGCACAGATACGCAGTATTTT | CASSKDWGGTDTQYF
TRBJ1-1 | . | many | TRBV7-8 | TGTGCCAGCAGCTCGGGTGAAATGGCCACTGAAGCTTTCTTT | CASSSGEMATEAFF
TRBJ1-1 | . | once | TRBV30 | TGTGCCTGGAACCGCGGGGCGAACACTGAAGCTTTCTTT | CAWNRGANTEAFF
TRBJ1-1 | . | many | TRBV28 | TGTGCCAGCAGTTCACCCGGACAGAACACTGAAGCTTTCTTT | CASSSPGQNTEAFF
TRBJ2-1 | . | . | TRBV12-3/TRBV12-4 | TGTGCCAGCAGAATTGGGGGCTCCTACAATGAGCAGTTCTTC | CASRIGGSYNEQFF
TRBJ2-5 | . | . | TRBV6-6 | TGTGCCAGCAGTTACGAGCCGGGGGTCCCCCAAGAGACCCAGTACTTC | CASSYEPGVPQETQYF
TRBJ2-3 | TRBD2 | many | TRBV7-2 | TGTGCCAGCAGCTTAGTGGGGGGGGACACAGATACGCAGTATTTT | CASSLVGGDTDTQYF
TRBJ1-2 | TRBD1 | few | TRBV6-2/TRBV6-3 | TGTGCCAGCGCCAGCCGTTCCGGGACAGGAATCTATGGCTACACCTTC | CASASRSGTGIYGYTF
TRBJ2-1 | TRBD2 | . | TRBV11-3 | TGTGCCAGCAGCTTAGGTCGGACTAGCGGGAGGGCCGGAAATGAGCAGTTCTTC | CASSLGRTSGRAGNEQFF
TRBJ1-1 | . | many | TRBV7-8 | TGTGCCAGCAGCCACAGGAACATGAACACTGAAGCTTTCTTT | CASSHRNMNTEAFF
TRBJ2-3 | . | . | TRBV7-9 | TGTGCCAGCAGCTACAGCAGAAACACAGATACGCAGTATTTT | CASSYSRNTDTQYF
TRBJ1-2 | . | many | TRBV7-2 | TGTGCCAGCAGCTCGAAAGAGTATGGCTACACCTTC | CASSSKEYGYTF
TRBJ2-7 | . | . | TRBV29-1 | TGCAGCGTTGCTAGGGGGTCCGAGCAGTACTTC | CSVARGSEQYF
TRBJ2-3 | TRBD2 | many | TRBV12-3/TRBV12-4 | TGTGCCAGCACAAACAGACTAGCGACAGGAGATACGCAGTATTTT | CASTNRLATGDTQYF
TRBJ2-3 | TRBD2 | few | TRBV6-6 | TGTGCCAGCAGACTGGGGACTAGCGCAGATACGCAGTATTTT | CASRLGTSADTQYF
TRBJ2-5 | TRBD1 | many | TRBV7-2 | TGTGCCAGCAGCAACGATGGACAGGGACAAGAGACCCAGTACTTC | CASSNDGQGQETQYF
TRBJ2-1 | . | many | TRBV19 | TGTGCCAGTAGTCCAGGATGGACGGGGGGCGAATCTAACAATGAGCAGTTCTTC | CASSPGWTGGESNNEQFF
TRBJ2-1 | TRBD2 | few | TRBV20-1 | TGCAGTGCTGTCGGGACTAGCGGTTACTACAATGAGCAGTTCTTC | CSAVGTSGYYNEQFF
TRBJ2-1 | TRBD2 | many | TRBV7-2 | TGTGCCAGCAGCGGACTAGCGGGATACAATGAGCAGTTCTTC | CASSGLAGYNEQFF